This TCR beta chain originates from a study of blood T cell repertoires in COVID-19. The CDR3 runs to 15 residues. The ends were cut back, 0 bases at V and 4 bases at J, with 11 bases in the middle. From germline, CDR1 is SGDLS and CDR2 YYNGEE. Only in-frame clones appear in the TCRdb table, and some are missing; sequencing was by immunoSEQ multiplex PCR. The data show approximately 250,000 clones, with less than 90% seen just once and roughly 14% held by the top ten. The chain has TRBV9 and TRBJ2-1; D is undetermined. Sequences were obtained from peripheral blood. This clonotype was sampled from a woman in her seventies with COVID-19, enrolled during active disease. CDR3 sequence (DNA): TGTGCCAGCAGCGTAGGATTTAACAGTTACAATGAGCAGTTCTTC. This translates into CASSVGFNSYNEQFF.